This T cell receptor beta chain was identified in a study of blood T cells in healthy people across ages (dated by TCRdb to the mid-2010s). Context from the whole study: In model experiments, roughly one uniquely barcoded TCR beta cDNA molecule per two T cells was captured by template switching. Using deep sequencing normalized with unique cDNA molecular identifiers, the study measured how TCR beta repertoire diversity changes with age. The donors were split into four age groups: young (average 16 years), middle-aged (39), aged (over 55) and long-lived (approximately 89). To avoid experimental bias, donors of different ages were distributed randomly across sequencing lanes. Two additional independent replicas of 1 million unique cDNA reads from the same blood draw were analyzed for two donors (one aged 18 to 30 and one aged 80 or older). General conclusions and limits of the study: A strong correlation was found between observed TCR beta diversity and the percentage of naive T cells measured by flow cytometry. Observed TCR beta diversity per million T cells fell roughly linearly with age, and a significant reduction was already apparent by age approximately 40. Since profiling was done on bulk unsorted PBMCs, naive and antigen-experienced compartments could not be conclusively compared. Estimates of total diversity from one million sequenced T cells were regarded as lower bounds and underestimates. Compared with the aged group, the long-lived group had more naive CD4+ T cells, fewer expanded clones and increased TCR diversity, suggesting age selection. The CMV infection status of donors was not known, potentially confounding age-related changes in expanded clonotypes.

Of note for this clonotype: Its antigen is not yet known. Base quality data are lacking; no much larger clone is found one base away.

Donors were 40 or so systemically healthy Caucasian individuals from Russia aged about 6 to 100 years. Around 9.8 milliliters of peripheral blood were collected from each donor into EDTA-treated Vacutainer tubes. Ficoll-Paque density-gradient centrifugation was used to isolate PBMCs, with at least 7 million per sample. Total RNA, at least 6 micrograms per sample, was extracted from PBMCs with Trizol reagent. For every donor, flow cytometry on a PBMC aliquot measured the percentage of naive CD45RAhigh/CD27high T cells. Receptor amplification or capture employed 5' RACE. TCRdb names Illumina HiSeq 2500 as the instrument used. A second roughly 7 to 12 cycle PCR used a sample-barcoded 5' primer and a J-beta primer mix. A template-switch 5' adaptor carrying 12 random nucleotides introduced a unique molecular identifier onto each TCR beta cDNA molecule. Each sample yielded at least 2.5 million CDR3-containing paired-end reads. First-strand cDNA was synthesized from all RNA with the Mint cDNA synthesis kit, primed by a TRBC-specific oligonucleotide. Following uracil-DNA glycosylase treatment, a first 18-cycle PCR with universal primers M1SS and BC2_uni_R was performed on all cDNA. Per the source publication's procedure: Normalization of each sample was performed by random selection of 1 million high-quality reads, each carrying a distinct molecular identifier. Reads with shared molecular identifiers were discarded instead of being binned into consensus sequences. MiTCR, with a Q25 quality threshold and the strictest error-elimination algorithm, was used for CDR3 identification, clonotype clustering and error correction. A nonparametric unseen species model with Euler transformation was used to estimate lower-bound total TCR beta diversity. TCRdb took the public reads, trimmed them with fastp at Q25, ran MiXCR for clone calling and kept in-frame beta chains. Here each entry gathers all rows of one CDR3 protein and keeps the most common genes and DNA. For this entry, the V and J calls and clone size follow TCRdb and not the study's own pipeline. A total of around 900,000 distinct CDR3 sequences appear in this sample, 45% to 60% of them only once. About 21% of the sample belongs to the ten largest clones.

Sequences were obtained from blood. This sequence was found in a woman aged 60 to 75 in good health.

DNA sequence: TGTGCCAGCAGTACCGTGGCGGGTGGGTACGAGCAGTACTTC. Translated, it reads CASSTVAGGYEQYF. The chain uses TRBV6-6 and TRBJ2-4; TRBD2 is perhaps the D gene, given 5 matching bases. The tail of the sequence fits TRBJ2-7 better, so the J call may be wrong. The germline V gene (reference sequence) specifies MNHNY as CDR1 and SVGAGI as CDR2. From the cysteine up to the phenylalanine, the CDR3 has a length of 14 residues. CDR3 DNA only is kept here, 42 bases in frame from base 1.